The subject of this entry is one T cell receptor (beta chain). A few counts support this clonotype. Its antigen target is currently unknown. No per-base quality is available; no much larger clone lies one base away. Trimming accounts for 6 bases at V and 1 base at J, while the number of junction bases matched to no gene is 8. The CDR3 goes from the cysteine to the phenylalanine over 16 residues. The read is trimmed to its CDR3 DNA, 48 bases read in frame from base 1. This sample was taken from a study of identical twins (dated by TCRdb to the mid-2010s). Regarding the study in general: To test whether fetal clonotypes persist, the study used deep sequencing on TCR alpha and beta repertoires from monozygotic twins, unrelated adults of various ages, and cord blood. Replicate twin experiments were performed at different times using different library preparation protocols to rule out contamination. Results the study describes overall, beyond this receptor: Zero-insertion analyses could be partly confounded by invariant T cells such as MAIT and iNKT, though diverse VJ usage argued against such confounding for most clonotypes. Compared with coincidental sharing between unrelated individuals, out-of-frame TCR alpha sequences shared between twins showed an excess of sequences with low generation probability. Because the same donors could not be followed over many years, the conclusions depended on cross-sectional statistical analysis. A weaker excess of twin sharing was found in beta out-of-frame sequences because the signal-to-noise ratio was lowered by fewer shared sequences. Recombination models systematically underestimated out-of-frame TCR alpha sharing in monozygotic twins but agreed with sharing between unrelated individuals. Abundant cord blood beta clonotypes carried fewer insertions; young adult naive repertoires showed a weaker similar trend, while memory repertoires showed none.

To prepare the library, 5' RACE was applied. This sample was sequenced with an Illumina HiSeq 2000. Template switching introduced a universal primer binding site; the final cDNA contained a unique molecular identifier, enabling accurate counting of TCR cDNA molecules. First-strand cDNA for TCR alpha and beta chains was synthesized from specific primers in the conserved constant-segment region. To control for contamination, every cDNA library was double barcoded, receiving both a SMART-Mk sample barcode and Illumina barcodes. TruSeq adapter sequences along with Illumina sample barcodes were introduced in two successive PCR steps. The Illumina HiSeq platform was used with custom primers to sequence TCR alpha and beta cDNA libraries. On the study's bioinformatics: Raw reads were processed with MiGEC to extract unique molecular identifiers, and MiXCR was used to determine CDR3 positions. For each individual, recombination models were inferred using an EM algorithm with the repgenHMM and IGoR tools. Shared clonotypes were analyzed with the tcR package in R, and sharing was normalized by the product of cloneset sizes. To study raw recombination free of thymic and clonal selection effects, out-of-frame nonproductive sequences were analyzed. TCRdb trimmed public reads at Q25 via fastp, called clones via MiXCR and kept in-frame beta chains. When rows share a CDR3 protein, they turn into one entry using the most common DNA and genes. The V and J calls and clone size come from TCRdb's table, not from the authors' own analysis. The sample data list about 390,000 distinct CDR3 sequences, and approximately 10% of these were observed just once. Of the sample, under 10% falls within the top ten clones.

Only healthy Caucasian donors were included. Three unrelated non-twin adults were additionally sequenced: a male aged 18 to 30, a male aged 50 to 60 and a female aged 50 to 60. Miltenyi CD45RO+ enrichment and human naive T-cell isolation kits were used to isolate memory (CD45RO+) and naive T cells from PBMC. The sample comprised naive T cells sorted from blood. The cell subset or site label for this specimen denotes: cells isolated with a human naive T-cell isolation kit. The TCR originated in a woman between 50 and 59 years old in good health. Recombination joined TRBV12-3 or TRBV12-4 with TRBJ2-2; the central 7 bases match TRBD1. DNA sequence: TGTGCCAGCAGAATGGGACAGAGGAAGAACACCGGGGAGCTGTTTTTT. Its translation is CASRMGQRKNTGELFF.